Listed here is a single T cell receptor beta chain. Its antigen is not known. CDR3 length equals 14 residues. With 0 bases clipped from V and 6 bases from J, the junction kept 6 bases outside the gene matches. Germline assignment: CDR1 SGHRS and CDR2 YFSETQ. This sample stems from a study of cytomegalovirus exposure and HLA in healthy donors. Study in general: From donors who were HLA-typed, an early data release held approximately 80 million unique TCRs. Study-level points and caveats: Near-uniform donor sequencing depth was presumed by presence/absence analyses. Researchers counted some 150 TCR beta chains as cytomegalovirus-associated.

60 Vbeta and 13 Jbeta primers were used in PCR. In the authors' workflow: Counted up in a later analysis, unique TCR beta chains came to approximately 83 million, with around 12 million shared. TCRdb keeps only in-frame clones here, not all; method: immunoSEQ multiplex PCR. The V and J calls and the clone size are those of that table, but D and trimming were determined from the DNA. The repertoire holds over 55,000 clones, with roughly 70% as singletons. Material: PBMCs. The TCR originated in a woman aged 45-59 years in good health and CMV-seropositive. The chain joins TRBV5-1 to TRBJ2-7, with 7 positions matching TRBD1. The CDR3 DNA reads TGCGCCAGCAGCTTGGTTGGGACAGCTCTCGAGCAGTACTTC. Residues: CASSLVGTALEQYF.